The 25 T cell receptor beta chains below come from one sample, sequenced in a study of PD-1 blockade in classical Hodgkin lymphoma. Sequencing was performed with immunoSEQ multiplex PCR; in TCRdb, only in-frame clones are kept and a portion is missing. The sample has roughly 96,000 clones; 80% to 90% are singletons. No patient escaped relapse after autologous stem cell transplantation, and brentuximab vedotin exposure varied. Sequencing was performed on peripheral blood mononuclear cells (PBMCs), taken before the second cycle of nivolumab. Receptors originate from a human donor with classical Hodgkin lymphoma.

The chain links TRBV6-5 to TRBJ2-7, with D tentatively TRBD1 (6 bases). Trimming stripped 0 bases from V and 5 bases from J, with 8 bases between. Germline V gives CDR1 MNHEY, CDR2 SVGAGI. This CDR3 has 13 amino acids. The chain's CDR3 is CASSYSHRDEQYF. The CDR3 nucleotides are TGTGCCAGCAGTTACTCACACAGGGACGAGCAGTACTTC.

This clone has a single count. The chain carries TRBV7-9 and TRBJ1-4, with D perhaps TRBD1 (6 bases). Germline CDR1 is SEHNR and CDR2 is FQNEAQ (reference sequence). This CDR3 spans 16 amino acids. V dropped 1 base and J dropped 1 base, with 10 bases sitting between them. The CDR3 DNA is TGTGCCAGCAGCTTAGGACAGGTGCTAACTAATGAAAAACTGTTTTTT. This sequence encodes CASSLGQVLTNEKLFF.

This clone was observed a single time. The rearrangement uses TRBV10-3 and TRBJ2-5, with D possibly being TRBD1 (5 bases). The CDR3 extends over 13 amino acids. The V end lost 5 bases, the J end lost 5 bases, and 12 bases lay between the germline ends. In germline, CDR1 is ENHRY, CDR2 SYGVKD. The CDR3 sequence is CAISTGNGETQYF. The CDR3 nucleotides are TGTGCCATCAGTACAGGCAACGGGGAGACCCAGTACTTC.

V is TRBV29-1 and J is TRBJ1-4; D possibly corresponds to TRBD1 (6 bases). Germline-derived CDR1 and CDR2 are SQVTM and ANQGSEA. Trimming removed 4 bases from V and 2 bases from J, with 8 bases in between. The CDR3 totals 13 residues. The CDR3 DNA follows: TGCAGCGTTGCGAGGGGGACTAATGAAAAACTGTTTTTT. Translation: CSVARGTNEKLFF. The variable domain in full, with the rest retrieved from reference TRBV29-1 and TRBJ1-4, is SAVISQKPSRDICQRGTSLTIQCQVDSQVTMMFWYRQQPGQSLTLIATANQGSEATYESGFVIDKFPISRPNLTFSTLTVSNMSPEDSSIYLCSVARGTNEKLFFGSGTQLSVL.

CDR3 DNA sequence: TGTGCCAGCAGCCAAGGACTAGCTCGTCGGGAGACCCAGTACTTC. Its protein is CASSQGLARRETQYF. The chain recombines TRBV11-1 with TRBJ2-5, with 8 bases aligning to TRBD2. Trimming cost V 5 bases and J 5 bases; bases outside gene matches: 10. This CDR3 has 15 residues. CDR1 and CDR2 from the germline V gene are SGHAT and FQDESV (reference sequence).

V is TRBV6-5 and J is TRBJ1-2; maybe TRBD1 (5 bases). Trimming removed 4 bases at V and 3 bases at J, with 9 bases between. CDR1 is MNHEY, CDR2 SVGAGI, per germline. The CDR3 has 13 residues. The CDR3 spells CASSSTGYYGYTF. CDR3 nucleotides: TGTGCCAGCAGTTCAACAGGATACTATGGCTACACCTTC.

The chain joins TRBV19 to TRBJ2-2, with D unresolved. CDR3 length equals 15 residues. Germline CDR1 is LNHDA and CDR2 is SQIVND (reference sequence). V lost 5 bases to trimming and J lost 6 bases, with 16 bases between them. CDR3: CASSGFLGRPGELFF. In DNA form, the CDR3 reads TGTGCCAGTAGTGGTTTCCTAGGGCGGCCCGGGGAGCTGTTTTTT. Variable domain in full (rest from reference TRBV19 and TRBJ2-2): DGGITQSPKYLFRKEGQNVTLSCEQNLNHDAMYWYRQDPGQGLRLIYYSQIVNDFQKGDIAEGYSVSREKKESFPLTVTSAQKNPTAFYLCASSGFLGRPGELFFGEGSRLTVL.

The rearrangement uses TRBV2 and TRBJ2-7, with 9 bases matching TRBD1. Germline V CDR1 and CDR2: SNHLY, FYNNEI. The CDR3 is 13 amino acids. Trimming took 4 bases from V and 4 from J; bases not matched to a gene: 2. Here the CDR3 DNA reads TGTGCCAGCAGTGGGGACAGGGATTACGAGCAGTACTTC. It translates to CASSGDRDYEQYF.

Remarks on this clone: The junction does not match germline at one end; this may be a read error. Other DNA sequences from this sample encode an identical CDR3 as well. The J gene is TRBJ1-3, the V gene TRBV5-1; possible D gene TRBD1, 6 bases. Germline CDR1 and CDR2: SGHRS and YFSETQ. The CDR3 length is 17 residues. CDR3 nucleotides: TGTGCCAGCAGCTCCCTGGAGGGGGGTTCCTCTGGAAACACCATATATTTT. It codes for CASSSLEGGSSGNTIYF.

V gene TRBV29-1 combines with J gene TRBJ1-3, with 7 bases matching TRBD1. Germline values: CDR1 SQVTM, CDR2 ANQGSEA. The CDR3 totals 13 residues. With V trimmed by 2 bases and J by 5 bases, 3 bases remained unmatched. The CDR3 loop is CSVELGQRNTIYF. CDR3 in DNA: TGCAGCGTTGAACTGGGACAGAGAAACACCATATATTTT.

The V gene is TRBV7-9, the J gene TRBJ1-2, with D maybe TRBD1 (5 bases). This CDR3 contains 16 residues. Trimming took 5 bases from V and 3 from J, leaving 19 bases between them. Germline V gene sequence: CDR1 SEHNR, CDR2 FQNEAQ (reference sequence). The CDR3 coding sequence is TGTGCCAGCAGCCCCGAGGCGACAGCTTTTGACTATGGCTACACCTTC. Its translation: CASSPEATAFDYGYTF.

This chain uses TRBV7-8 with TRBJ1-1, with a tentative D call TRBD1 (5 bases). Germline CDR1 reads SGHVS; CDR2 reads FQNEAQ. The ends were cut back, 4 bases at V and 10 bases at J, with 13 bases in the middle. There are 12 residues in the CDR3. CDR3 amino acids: CASSSFPGRAFF. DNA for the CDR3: TGTGCCAGCAGCTCGTTCCCAGGGCGAGCTTTCTTT.

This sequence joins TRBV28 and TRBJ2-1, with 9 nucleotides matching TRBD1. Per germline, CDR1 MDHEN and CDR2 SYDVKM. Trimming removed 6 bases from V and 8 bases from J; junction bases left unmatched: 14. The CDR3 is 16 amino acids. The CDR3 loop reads CASRNAPGQGGYEQFF. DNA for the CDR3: TGTGCCAGCAGAAATGCACCGGGACAGGGAGGGTATGAGCAGTTCTTC.

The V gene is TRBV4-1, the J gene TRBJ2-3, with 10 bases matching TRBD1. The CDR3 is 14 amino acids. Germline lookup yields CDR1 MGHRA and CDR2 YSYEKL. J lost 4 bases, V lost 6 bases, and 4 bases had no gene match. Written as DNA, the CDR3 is TGCGCCAGCAGTCCCGGGACAGGGGCAGATACGCAGTATTTT. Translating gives CASSPGTGADTQYF.

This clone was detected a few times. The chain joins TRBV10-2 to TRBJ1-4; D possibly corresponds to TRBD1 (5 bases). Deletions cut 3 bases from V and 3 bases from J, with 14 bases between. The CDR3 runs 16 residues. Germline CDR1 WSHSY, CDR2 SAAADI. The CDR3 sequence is CASSDRGPAANEKLFF. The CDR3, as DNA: TGCGCCAGCAGTGACCGGGGCCCTGCGGCTAATGAAAAACTGTTTTTT.

The CDR3 here is CASSDPPSADNEQFF. In DNA, the CDR3 is TGTGCCAGCAGCGACCCTCCTAGCGCCGACAATGAGCAGTTCTTC. The chain recombines TRBV9 with TRBJ2-1, with a possible D match to TRBD2 (6 bases). Germline V gene data show CDR1 as SGDLS and CDR2 as YYNGEE. The CDR3 covers 15 residues. V was cut by 3 bases and J by 5 bases, with 15 bases left in between. Combining the CDR3 with reference TRBV9 and TRBJ2-1 gives the whole variable domain DSGVTQTPKHLITATGQRVTLRCSPRSGDLSVYWYQQSLDQGLQFLIQYYNGEERAKGNILERFSAQQFPDLHSELNLSSLELGDSALYFCASSDPPSADNEQFFGPGTRLTVL.

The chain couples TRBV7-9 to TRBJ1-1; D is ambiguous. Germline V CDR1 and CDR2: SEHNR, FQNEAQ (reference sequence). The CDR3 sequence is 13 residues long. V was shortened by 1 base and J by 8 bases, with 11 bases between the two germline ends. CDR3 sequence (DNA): TGTGCCAGCAGCTTAGTTCTCGGGGAAGAAGCTTTCTTT. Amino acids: CASSLVLGEEAFF.

The CDR3 is CASSRRGQKYEQYF. The CDR3 DNA follows: TGTGCCAGCAGCCGACGGGGACAGAAGTACGAGCAGTACTTC. The rearrangement links TRBV11-2 to TRBJ2-7; 7 bases match TRBD1. CDR1 is SGHAT, CDR2 FQNNGV, per germline. J lost 4 bases, V lost 5 bases, and 8 bases had no gene match. The CDR3 has 14 amino acids.

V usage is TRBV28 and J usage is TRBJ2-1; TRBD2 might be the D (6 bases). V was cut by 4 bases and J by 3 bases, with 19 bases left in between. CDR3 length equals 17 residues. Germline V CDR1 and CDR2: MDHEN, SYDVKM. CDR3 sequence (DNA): TGTGCCAGCAGTTCCGCTCGGGTCGGAGGGATCTACAATGAGCAGTTCTTC. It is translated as CASSSARVGGIYNEQFF.

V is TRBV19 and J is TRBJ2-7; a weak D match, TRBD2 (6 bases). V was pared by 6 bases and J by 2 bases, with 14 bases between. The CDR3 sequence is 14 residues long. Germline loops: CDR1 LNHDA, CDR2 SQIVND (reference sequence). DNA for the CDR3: TGTGCCAGTAGCGCCGGGTGGGGGGCCTACGAGCAGTACTTC. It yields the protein CASSAGWGAYEQYF.

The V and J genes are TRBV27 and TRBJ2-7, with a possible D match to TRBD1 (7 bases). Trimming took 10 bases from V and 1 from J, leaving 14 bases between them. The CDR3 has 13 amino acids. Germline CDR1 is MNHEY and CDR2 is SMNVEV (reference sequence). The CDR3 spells CAIRGENSYEQYF. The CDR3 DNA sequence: TGTGCCATCAGGGGGGAAAATTCCTACGAGCAGTACTTC.

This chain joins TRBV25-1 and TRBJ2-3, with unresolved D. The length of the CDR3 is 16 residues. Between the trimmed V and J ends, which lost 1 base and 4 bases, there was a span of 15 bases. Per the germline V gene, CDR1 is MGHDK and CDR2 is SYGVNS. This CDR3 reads CASSESVLRVSDTQYF. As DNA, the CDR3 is TGTGCCAGCAGTGAATCGGTTCTGAGAGTATCAGATACGCAGTATTTT.

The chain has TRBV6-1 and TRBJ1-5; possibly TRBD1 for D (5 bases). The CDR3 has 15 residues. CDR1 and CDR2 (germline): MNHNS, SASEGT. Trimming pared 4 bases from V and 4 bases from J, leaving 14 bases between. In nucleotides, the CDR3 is TGTGCCAGCAGTGGCCAGGCAGGGACGAATCAGCCCCAGCATTTT. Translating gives CASSGQAGTNQPQHF.

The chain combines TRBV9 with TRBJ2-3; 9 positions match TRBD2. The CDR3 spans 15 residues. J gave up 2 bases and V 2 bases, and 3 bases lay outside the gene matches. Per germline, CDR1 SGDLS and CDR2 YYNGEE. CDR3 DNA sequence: TGTGCCAGCAGCGTTAGCGGGGGTCCCACAGATACGCAGTATTTT. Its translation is CASSVSGGPTDTQYF.

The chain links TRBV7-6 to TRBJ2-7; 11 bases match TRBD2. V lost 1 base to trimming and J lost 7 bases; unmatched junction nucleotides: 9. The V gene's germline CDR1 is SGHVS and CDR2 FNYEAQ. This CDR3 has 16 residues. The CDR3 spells CASSLGLAGTSEEQYF. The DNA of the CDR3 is TGTGCCAGCAGCTTAGGACTAGCGGGAACCTCGGAAGAGCAGTACTTC.